What follows are 31 T cell receptor beta chains derived from one specimen sequenced in a study of blood T cell repertoires in COVID-19. The protocol was immunoSEQ multiplex PCR, while the TCRdb copy is restricted to in-frame clones and leaves out a portion. The sample holds approximately 88,000 clones; around 76% are singletons and the top ten take less than 20%. The sequenced sample was peripheral blood. The origin of the receptors is a woman of 80 years or more with active or convalescent COVID-19.

V usage is TRBV28 and J usage is TRBJ1-3; a possible D gene is TRBD1 (5 bases). Between the trimmed V and J ends, which lost 7 bases and 1 base, there was a span of 14 bases. In germline, CDR1 is MDHEN, CDR2 SYDVKM. This CDR3 is 15 amino acids long. In DNA, the CDR3 is TGTGCCAGCATTCGGGGGGGGGTTTCTGGAAACACCATATATTTT. This codes for CASIRGGVSGNTIYF.

J is TRBJ2-7 and V is TRBV14, with D possibly being TRBD1 (6 bases). The V and J ends lost 4 bases and 4 bases respectively, with 20 bases between them. Per the germline V gene, CDR1 is SGHDN and CDR2 is FVKESK. The CDR3 totals 16 residues. In DNA form, the CDR3 reads TGTGCCAGCAGCCGGGGGTCCAGGGGAGAAGGATACGAGCAGTACTTC. Protein: CASSRGSRGEGYEQYF. Combining the CDR3 with reference TRBV14 and TRBJ2-7 gives the whole variable domain EAGVTQFPSHSVIEKGQTVTLRCDPISGHDNLYWYRRVMGKEIKFLLHFVKESKQDESGMPNNRFLAERTGGTYSTLKVQPAELEDSGVYFCASSRGSRGEGYEQYFGPGTRLTVT.

The chain employs TRBV27 and TRBJ2-3; 7 bases align to TRBD2. V gave up 4 bases and J gave up 2 bases; unmatched junction bases: 12. Germline V gene sequence: CDR1 MNHEY, CDR2 SMNVEV (reference sequence). The CDR3 length is 17 residues. The CDR3 reads CASSSILADGNTDTQYF. The CDR3, as DNA: TGTGCCAGCAGTTCAATCCTAGCGGATGGTAACACAGATACGCAGTATTTT.

This clone was recorded once. The chain links TRBV4-1 to TRBJ2-7; 9 bases match TRBD2. The CDR3 runs 15 residues. The V segment lost 1 base and the J segment 4 bases; nucleotides outside the gene matches: 5. The germline CDR1 and CDR2 sequences are MGHRA and YSYEKL. The CDR3 bases are TGCGCCAGCAGCCAAGCGCTAGCGGGATATTACGAGCAGTACTTC. This sequence encodes CASSQALAGYYEQYF.

The V call is TRBV15, the J call TRBJ1-5; weak D call: TRBD1 (6 bases). The V gene lost 0 bases and the J gene lost 4 bases, with 13 bases spanning the gap. The germline V gene encodes CDR1 LNHNV and CDR2 YYDKDF (reference sequence). This CDR3 comprises 16 residues. In DNA form, the CDR3 reads TGTGCCACCAGCAGAGATCAGGGGTATGGGAATCAGCCCCAGCATTTT. Its protein product is CATSRDQGYGNQPQHF. Combining the CDR3 with reference TRBV15 and TRBJ1-5 gives the whole variable domain DAMVIQNPRYQVTQFGKPVTLSCSQTLNHNVMYWYQQKSSQAPKLLFHYYDKDFNNEADTPDNFQSRRPNTSFCFLDIRSPGLGDTAMYLCATSRDQGYGNQPQHFGDGTRLSIL.

The rearrangement joins TRBV5-6 to TRBJ1-6; possibly TRBD1 for D (6 bases). This CDR3 has 14 residues. Germline CDR1 and CDR2: SGHDT and YYEEEE. V was trimmed by 4 bases and J by 12 bases, leaving 17 bases between them. CDR3 residues: CASSPGHPGGPLHF. The CDR3 nucleotides are TGTGCCAGCAGCCCGGGACACCCGGGGGGACCCCTCCACTTT.

The rearrangement uses TRBV3-1 (or the pseudogene TRBV3-2) and TRBJ2-2; 7 bases agree with TRBD1. Germline-derived CDR1 and CDR2 are LGHDT and YNNKEL (reference sequence). The V gene end was trimmed by 5 bases and the J gene end by 6 bases; junction bases not matched to a gene: 9. This CDR3 is built from 15 residues. The CDR3 sequence is CASSETYRGAGELFF. The CDR3 DNA reads TGTGCCAGCAGCGAAACGTACAGGGGCGCCGGGGAGCTGTTTTTT.

The chain employs TRBV7-9 and TRBJ1-2, with TRBD1 as a possible D gene (6 bases). This CDR3 has 14 amino acids. V lost 1 base and J lost 4, with 10 bases in between. Germline CDR1 reads SEHNR; CDR2 reads FQNEAQ (reference sequence). In nucleotides, the CDR3 is TGTGCCAGCAGCTTAGGGACAGTGGGCTATGGCTACACCTTC. As protein: CASSLGTVGYGYTF. Looking up the rest from reference TRBV7-9 and TRBJ1-2 gives the full variable domain: DTGVSQNPRHKITKRGQNVTFRCDPISEHNRLYWYRQTLGQGPEFLTYFQNEAQLEKSRLLSDRFSAERPKGSFSTLEIQRTEQGDSAMYLCASSLGTVGYGYTFGSGTRLTVV.

This chain joins TRBV10-2 and TRBJ2-5, with 8 bases identical to TRBD1. The V gene end was trimmed by 7 bases and the J gene end by 8 bases; junction bases not matched to a gene: 12. Germline CDR1 WSHSY, CDR2 SAAADI. The CDR3 is made up of 14 amino acids. The CDR3 reads CASTPQGGERTQYF. CDR3 DNA sequence: TGCGCCAGCACCCCACAGGGGGGAGAGAGAACCCAGTACTTC.

This chain connects TRBV30 to TRBJ1-2; no definite D call. Per germline, CDR1 GTSNPN and CDR2 SVGIG (reference sequence). This CDR3 has 13 residues. Trimming removed 5 bases at V and 4 bases at J, with 14 bases between. As DNA, the CDR3 is TGTGCCTGGGGGGTCACCCCGGGCTATGGCTACACCTTC. This translates into CAWGVTPGYGYTF.

The chain uses TRBV6-2 or TRBV6-3 and TRBJ2-7, with D perhaps TRBD2 (6 bases). Germline-derived CDR1 and CDR2 are MNHEY and SVGEGT. The CDR3 contains 15 residues. Trimming cost V 5 bases and J 2 bases, with 16 bases left between them. The CDR3: CASSGFGTPAYEQYF. The CDR3 region has the DNA TGTGCCAGCAGTGGATTCGGGACTCCCGCCTACGAGCAGTACTTC.

The V call is TRBV7-3, the J call TRBJ1-1, with a weak D call TRBD1 (5 bases). The germline gives CDR1 SGHTA, CDR2 FQGTGA. Trimming cost V 5 bases and J 5 bases, with 12 bases left between them. The CDR3 runs 13 residues. This chain's CDR3 is CASSPGGGTEAFF. The CDR3 DNA is TGTGCCAGCAGCCCCGGGGGGGGGACTGAAGCTTTCTTT.

A word on this clone: A read error may account for a junction end that differs from germline. Other DNA sequences in this specimen translate into the identical CDR3. V gene TRBV7-7 combines with J gene TRBJ2-7; 7 positions agree with TRBD1. Looked up from germline, CDR1 is SSHAT and CDR2 is FNYEAQ (reference sequence). The CDR3 loop spans 13 amino acids. CDR3 sequence (DNA): TGTGCTAGCAGCTTGGACAGGTTCGACGAGCAGTACTTC. Amino acid sequence: CASSLDRFDEQYF.

J is TRBJ1-1 and V is TRBV7-6; D ambiguous. Germline V gene sequence: CDR1 SGHVS, CDR2 FNYEAQ. The CDR3 runs 14 residues. V gave up 2 bases and J gave up 8 bases, with 15 bases separating them. The CDR3 DNA is TGTGCCAGCAGCTTAAGTTCTCATAGTGAAGAAGCTTTCTTT. Protein: CASSLSSHSEEAFF. Together with reference TRBV7-6 and TRBJ1-1, the CDR3 gives the full variable domain: GAGVSQSPRYKVTKRGQDVALRCDPISGHVSLYWYRQALGQGPEFLTYFNYEAQQDKSGLPNDRFSAERPEGSISTLTIQRTEQRDSAMYRCASSLSSHSEEAFFGQGTRLTVV.

J is TRBJ1-1 and V is TRBV2; TRBD1 aligns across 9 bases. The germline V gene encodes CDR1 SNHLY and CDR2 FYNNEI. The V and J ends lost 1 base and 4 bases, in that order; junction bases with no gene match: 4. The CDR3 totals 15 residues. CDR3 amino acids: CASSEDRGRLTEAFF. The CDR3 DNA reads TGTGCCAGCAGTGAAGACAGGGGGCGGCTCACTGAAGCTTTCTTT.

The gene calls are TRBV30 and TRBJ1-6, with D unclear. In germline, CDR1 is GTSNPN, CDR2 SVGIG (reference sequence). Trimming pared 6 bases from V and 6 bases from J, leaving 12 bases between. The CDR3 length is 13 residues. The CDR3 protein is CACRTVINSPLHF. The CDR3 DNA reads TGTGCCTGTCGGACTGTTATTAATTCACCCCTCCACTTT.

This clone was seen a few times. The chain joins TRBV2 to TRBJ1-2, with TRBD1 identical over 8 bases. With 4 bases clipped from V and 7 bases from J, the junction kept 14 bases outside the gene matches. The CDR3 has 16 residues. Per the germline V gene, CDR1 is SNHLY and CDR2 is FYNNEI. The CDR3 DNA reads TGTGCCAGCAGTGCACACTACGACAGGGGCCCTCTTGGCTACACCTTC. This translates into CASSAHYDRGPLGYTF.

The V and J genes are TRBV28 and TRBJ1-6, with D perhaps TRBD1 (6 bases). The CDR3 sequence is 16 residues long. The V gene lost 1 base and the J gene lost 0 bases, with 7 bases spanning the gap. Per germline, CDR1 MDHEN and CDR2 SYDVKM. The CDR3 sequence is CASSLLQGSYNSPLHF. In nucleotides, the CDR3 is TGTGCCAGCAGTTTATTACAGGGCTCCTATAATTCACCCCTCCACTTT.

V is TRBV2 and J is TRBJ2-4; D may be TRBD1 (6 bases). Trimming removed 6 bases from V and 0 bases from J, with 21 bases in between. The CDR3 length is 18 residues. Germline-derived CDR1 and CDR2 are SNHLY and FYNNEI. This CDR3 reads CASSLTSLTGLAKNIQYF. The CDR3, as DNA: TGTGCCAGCAGCCTAACTAGTCTGACAGGTTTAGCCAAAAACATTCAGTACTTC.

This chain connects TRBV7-2 to TRBJ2-5; 7 bases are shared with TRBD2. The CDR3 totals 16 residues. Germline V CDR1 and CDR2: SGHTA, FQGNSA. Trimming took 4 bases from V and 3 from J; bases not matched to a gene: 11. The CDR3 here is CASSSRTLGGKETQYF. The DNA for the CDR3 is TGTGCCAGCAGCTCCAGGACACTCGGGGGGAAAGAGACCCAGTACTTC.

V usage is TRBV6-5 and J usage is TRBJ2-2; 7 positions agree with TRBD2. The V gene's germline CDR1 is MNHEY and CDR2 SVGAGI. With V trimmed by 6 bases and J by 7 bases, 11 bases remained unmatched. This CDR3 spans 15 amino acids. CDR3 sequence (DNA): TGTGCCAGCAGCGACGGGACTACACCTATCGGGGAGCTGTTTTTT. It codes for CASSDGTTPIGELFF.

The chain has TRBV7-2 and TRBJ2-6, with 8 bases matching TRBD2. Germline V gene lookup returns CDR1 SGHTA and CDR2 FQGNSA. V was clipped by 1 base and J by 5 bases; unmatched bases: 7. The CDR3 length is 17 residues. The CDR3 bases are TGTGCCAGCAGCTTAGTCGGGGGGGGCGGCTGGGCCAACGTCCTGACTTTC. It yields the protein CASSLVGGGGWANVLTF.

The CDR3: CASSRDWGSYNEQFF. The CDR3 nucleotides are TGTGCCAGCAGCCGGGACTGGGGGTCCTACAATGAGCAGTTCTTC. This chain links TRBV9 with TRBJ2-1; TRBD2 might be the D (6 bases). The ends were cut back, 4 bases at V and 1 base at J, with 12 bases in the middle. The germline gives CDR1 SGDLS, CDR2 YYNGEE. This CDR3 comprises 15 residues.

This rearrangement joins TRBV29-1 to TRBJ1-5; 8 bases are shared with TRBD1. Germline V gives CDR1 SQVTM, CDR2 ANQGSEA. This CDR3 comprises 13 residues. V dropped 6 bases and J dropped 3; count of bases not matched to a gene: 4. CDR3 region: CSVTGGDNQPQHF. The CDR3 DNA follows: TGCAGCGTCACAGGGGGGGACAATCAGCCCCAGCATTTT.

V and J are TRBV4-3 and TRBJ2-7; D perhaps matches TRBD2 (6 bases). The CDR3 has 15 residues. Germline assignment: CDR1 LGHNA and CDR2 YSLEER. Trimming removed 6 bases from V and 4 bases from J, with 19 bases in between. This chain's CDR3 is CASSLVHGSGYEQYF. The DNA for the CDR3 is TGCGCCAGCAGTCTCGTCCACGGGAGCGGGTACGAGCAGTACTTC.

This chain links TRBV20-1 with TRBJ2-3; no firm D call. The CDR3 loop spans 11 amino acids. The germline V gene has CDR1 DFQATT and CDR2 SNEGSKA (reference sequence). The CDR3 coding sequence is TGCAGCTGCGAGCACTCGGATACGCAGTATTTT. It specifies CSCEHSDTQYF.

In this sample, this clone turned up a few times. The chain links TRBV7-2 to TRBJ2-3; 14 bases map to TRBD2. Trimming cost V 5 bases and J 6 bases; bases outside gene matches: 7. Germline V CDR1 and CDR2: SGHTA, FQGNSA. This CDR3 comprises 16 residues. The CDR3 DNA reads as TGTGCCAGCAGCCGGAGGACTAGCGGGGGGAGGGATACGCAGTATTTT. Encoded protein: CASSRRTSGGRDTQYF.

In its sample, this clone is medium-sized. J is TRBJ2-2 and V is TRBV27, with TRBD2 identical over 11 bases. The germline V gene encodes CDR1 MNHEY and CDR2 SMNVEV (reference sequence). The ends lost 1 base at V and 4 bases at J; junction bases unmatched: 5. The CDR3 runs 17 residues. The CDR3 is CASSLLLSGGGTGELFF. In nucleotides, the CDR3 is TGTGCCAGCAGTTTATTACTTAGCGGGGGGGGCACCGGGGAGCTGTTTTTT.

Only one count was recorded for this clone. V usage is TRBV30 and J usage is TRBJ1-2; 7 bases align to TRBD1. V trimming: 8 bases; J trimming: 3 bases; junction bases outside the gene matches: 12. There are 14 residues in the CDR3. Germline V gene sequence: CDR1 GTSNPN, CDR2 SVGIG (reference sequence). The CDR3 region is CATETRQGDYGYTF. In nucleotides, the CDR3 is TGTGCCACCGAAACCCGACAGGGAGACTATGGCTACACCTTC.

This clone has only a few counts. V and J are TRBV5-8 and TRBJ2-7, with TRBD1 as a possible D gene (6 bases). Germline CDR1 SGHTS, CDR2 YDEGEE. The V end lost 0 bases, the J end lost 2 bases, and 15 bases lay between the germline ends. The CDR3 runs 16 residues. The CDR3: CASSLDGSDSPYEQYF. CDR3 DNA sequence: TGTGCCAGCAGCTTGGACGGATCGGACAGCCCCTACGAGCAGTACTTC.

This clone was seen just once. The CDR3: CASSHRSNYGYTF. The CDR3 DNA sequence: TGCGCCAGCAGCCACAGGAGTAACTATGGCTACACCTTC. The chain uses TRBV5-1 and TRBJ1-2; the D gene is possibly TRBD1 (5 bases). The CDR3 length is 13 residues. Germline values: CDR1 SGHRS, CDR2 YFSETQ. V was pared by 4 bases and J by 1 base, with 8 bases between.